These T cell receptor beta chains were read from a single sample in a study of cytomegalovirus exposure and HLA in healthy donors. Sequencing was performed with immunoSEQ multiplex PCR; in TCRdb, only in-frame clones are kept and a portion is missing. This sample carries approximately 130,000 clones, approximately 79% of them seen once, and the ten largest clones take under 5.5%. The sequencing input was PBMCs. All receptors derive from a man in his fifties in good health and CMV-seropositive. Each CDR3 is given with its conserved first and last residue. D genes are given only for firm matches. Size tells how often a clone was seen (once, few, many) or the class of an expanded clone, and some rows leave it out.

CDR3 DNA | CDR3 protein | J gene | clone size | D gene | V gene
TGTGCCAGCAGCTTAGGGTCAGGGGGCCGAAGACGGGGGAACAATGAAGCTTTCTTT | CASSLGSGGRRRGNNEAFF | TRBJ1-1 | NA | TRBD1 | TRBV7-2
TGTGCCAGCAGCTTAGAGCTGTACCAAGAGACCCAGTACTTC | CASSLELYQETQYF | TRBJ2-5 | NA | NA | TRBV7-2
TGTGCCAGCAGCGAACTTCGGACAGGGCCGTCTAGGAGCAATCAGCCCCAGCATTTT | CASSELRTGPSRSNQPQHF | TRBJ1-5 | NA | NA | TRBV21-1
TGTGCCACCAGCCCCGTGACTAGCGGGAGGGGGCGGACCCAGTACTTC | CATSPVTSGRGRTQYF | TRBJ2-5 | once | TRBD2 | TRBV15
TGCGCCAGCAGCCAAGAACCGGGTTCACCCCTCCACTTT | CASSQEPGSPLHF | TRBJ1-6 | once | NA | TRBV4-3
TGCGCCAGCAGCTTGGTCGCCGACAGTCCGAATTCACCCCTCCACTTT | CASSLVADSPNSPLHF | TRBJ1-6 | once | NA | TRBV5-1
TGCGCCAGCAGCCCAGCGAAAAGGAACACTGAAGCTTTCTTT | CASSPAKRNTEAFF | TRBJ1-1 | NA | NA | TRBV5-1
TGTGCCAGCAGCGCTTCGGGACTAGCGGGAGCGGGCGGGGAGCTGTTTTTT | CASSASGLAGAGGELFF | TRBJ2-2 | NA | TRBD2 | TRBV7-9
TGTGCCAGCAGATTGCTAGGAATCGTCGATGAGCAGTTCTTC | CASRLLGIVDEQFF | TRBJ2-1 | NA | NA | TRBV2
TGCGCCAGCAGCTTGGCCCCGGGTTCGAACACTGAAGCTTTCTTT | CASSLAPGSNTEAFF | TRBJ1-1 | NA | NA | TRBV5-1
TGTGCCAGTAGTCCCTACAGGCCTGGGAACTATGGCTACACCTTC | CASSPYRPGNYGYTF | TRBJ1-2 | NA | NA | TRBV19
TGCGCCAGCAGCCAAGACCCCACAACTCTAGCGGGGGGACTCTACAATGAGCAGTTCTTC | CASSQDPTTLAGGLYNEQFF | TRBJ2-1 | NA | TRBD2 | TRBV4-1
TGTGCCAGCAGTTTAGTGGGCAGGGGGCCCACTGAAGCTTTCTTT | CASSLVGRGPTEAFF | TRBJ1-1 | NA | TRBD1 | TRBV28
TGCGCCAGCAGCCAAGATCGCTCTAGCGGAGTCAATGAGCAGTTCTTC | CASSQDRSSGVNEQFF | TRBJ2-1 | NA | TRBD2 | TRBV4-3
TGTGCCAGCAGCTCCCCCTCCGGTGTTCAAGAGACCCAGTACTTC | CASSSPSGVQETQYF | TRBJ2-5 | NA | NA | TRBV6-5
TGTGCCAGCGCTCCGCGAGGGGGAACTAATGAAAAACTGTTTTTT | CASAPRGGTNEKLFF | TRBJ1-4 | NA | NA | TRBV6-6
TGTGCCAGTAGTATTTCGCTAGCTGAGCAAGAGACCCAGTACTTC | CASSISLAEQETQYF | TRBJ2-5 | NA | NA | TRBV19
TGTGCCAGCAGTTCACACGGACAGGGGTACCCCGGGGAGCTGTTTTTT | CASSSHGQGYPGELFF | TRBJ2-2 | NA | TRBD1 | TRBV28
TGTGCCAGCAGCAAACAGGGGGCACTTGGGGCCAACGTCCTGACTTTC | CASSKQGALGANVLTF | TRBJ2-6 | NA | TRBD1 | TRBV7-2
TGTGCCAGCAGTTACGAGGCTAGGGGATCATATGAGCAGTTCTTC | CASSYEARGSYEQFF | TRBJ2-1 | NA | NA | TRBV6-5
TGCGCCAGCAGTCCTTCGGAGTACACTGAAGCTTTCTTT | CASSPSEYTEAFF | TRBJ1-1 | NA | NA | TRBV5-1
TGTGCCAGTAGTCCTTCCTCGGGCTCCTACGAGCAGTACTTC | CASSPSSGSYEQYF | TRBJ2-7 | NA | NA | TRBV19
TGTGCCAGCAGCCCAGGACAGGGATTGAACACCGGGGAGCTGTTTTTT | CASSPGQGLNTGELFF | TRBJ2-2 | NA | TRBD1 | TRBV7-6
TGTGCCAGCAGTTACGACAGGGGGACCTTCTTTGGCTACACCTTC | CASSYDRGTFFGYTF | TRBJ1-2 | NA | TRBD1 | TRBV6-5
TGTGCCAGCAGCCCTACCCACGGGACAGCAAACAATGAGCAGTTCTTC | CASSPTHGTANNEQFF | TRBJ2-1 | NA | TRBD1 | TRBV14
TGTGCCAGCAGTCGAGGAGGGACAGATACGCAGTATTTT | CASSRGGTDTQYF | TRBJ2-3 | NA | NA | TRBV28
TGTGCCAGCAGCTTAGTGGGCCAGACGCAGTATTTT | CASSLVGQTQYF | TRBJ2-3 | NA | NA | TRBV7-9
TGCGCCAGCGGAACAGGGGGCCCCTACGAGCAGTACTTC | CASGTGGPYEQYF | TRBJ2-7 | NA | TRBD1 | TRBV4-1
TGTGCCAGCGCGAGCGGGACGATCTACAATGAGCAGTTCTTC | CASASGTIYNEQFF | TRBJ2-1 | NA | TRBD2 | TRBV9
TGTGCCAGCAGTGAAGGACAGGGACGCAATCAGCCCCAGCATTTT | CASSEGQGRNQPQHF | TRBJ1-5 | NA | TRBD1 | TRBV6-1
TGCGCCAGCAGACGAGAGACAGGGAACACTGAAGCTTTCTTT | CASRRETGNTEAFF | TRBJ1-1 | NA | NA | TRBV4-1
TGTGCCAGCAGCTTTCAGGGGTTAAAGGGAGATACGCAGTATTTT | CASSFQGLKGDTQYF | TRBJ2-3 | NA | NA | TRBV7-2
TGTGCCAGCTCACCACAGGGGGCCAAGAACACTGAAGCTTTCTTT | CASSPQGAKNTEAFF | TRBJ1-1 | NA | TRBD1 | TRBV18
TGTGCCAGCAGGAGGGGACAGGGGGATGGCTACACCTTC | CASRRGQGDGYTF | TRBJ1-2 | NA | TRBD1 | TRBV6-4
TGTGCCAGCAGCTCCTCCCAGGGGGCTCGGGGCTACACCTTC | CASSSSQGARGYTF | TRBJ1-2 | NA | TRBD1 | TRBV5-4
TGTGCCAGCAGCTTGGCGGGGGGGGGCACAGATACGCAGTATTTT | CASSLAGGGTDTQYF | TRBJ2-3 | NA | TRBD2 | TRBV5-4
TGCGCCAGCAGCTCGACAGGCGGGTTGAACACTGAAGCTTTCTTT | CASSSTGGLNTEAFF | TRBJ1-1 | NA | NA | TRBV5-1
TGTGCCACCAGCAGAGACCGGACAGGTGTAGTCGAAGCTTTCTTT | CATSRDRTGVVEAFF | TRBJ1-1 | few | TRBD1 | TRBV15
TGCGCCAGCAGCTTGGCCGGTAACACCGGGGAGCTGTTTTTT | CASSLAGNTGELFF | TRBJ2-2 | NA | NA | TRBV5-1
TGTGCCAGCAGCTTAGCGGCCGCGGGAAGAAACACCATATATTTT | CASSLAAAGRNTIYF | TRBJ1-3 | NA | NA | TRBV7-2
TGTGCCAGCAGCACAGGACAGGGGGCGACTGAAGCTTTCTTT | CASSTGQGATEAFF | TRBJ1-1 | NA | TRBD1 | TRBV2
TGTGCCAGCAGCTTAACGAGCGGGAGGCGCTACAATGAGCAGTTCTTC | CASSLTSGRRYNEQFF | TRBJ2-1 | NA | TRBD2 | TRBV7-3
TGTGCCAGCTCACCAGACCTCGGGGGGCGGGCCACTGAAGCTTTCTTT | CASSPDLGGRATEAFF | TRBJ1-1 | NA | NA | TRBV18
TGTGCCAGCAGTTATTCGGGGACAGGGGTTTCCGAGCAGTACTTC | CASSYSGTGVSEQYF | TRBJ2-7 | NA | TRBD1 | TRBV6-5
TGTGCCAGCAGCCTGGGAGCCAGGGGTAGGGGCAATCAGCCCCAGCATTTT | CASSLGARGRGNQPQHF | TRBJ1-5 | NA | NA | TRBV7-2
TGTGCCAGCTCGGGAGCCCCTAACTACGAGCAGTACTTC | CASSGAPNYEQYF | TRBJ2-7 | few | NA | TRBV2
TGTGCCAGCAGCCGGGACAGGGTTTCGCCCCAGCATTTT | CASSRDRVSPQHF | TRBJ1-5 | NA | TRBD1 | TRBV11-1
TGTTCCAGCAGCTTAGCATACGGGACAGCCAACACCGGGGAGCTGTTTTTT | CSSSLAYGTANTGELFF | TRBJ2-2 | NA | TRBD1 | TRBV7-9
TGCAGCGTTGGTGGGGGCAACTATGGCTACACCTTC | CSVGGGNYGYTF | TRBJ1-2 | NA | NA | TRBV29-1
TGTGCCAGCAGCGTACTAGCGGGGGGGGTCGGCACCGGGGAGCTGTTTTTT | CASSVLAGGVGTGELFF | TRBJ2-2 | NA | TRBD2 | TRBV9
TGTGCCAGCTCAACCCTTCAGGAGGATGGCTACACCTTC | CASSTLQEDGYTF | TRBJ1-2 | few | NA | TRBV18
TGTGCCAGCAGCTTTCAGGGATACAATGAGCAGTTCTTC | CASSFQGYNEQFF | TRBJ2-1 | NA | NA | TRBV7-9